The next 8 T cell receptor beta chains were all read from a single sample in a study of blood T cell repertoires in COVID-19 (TCRdb year 2020). To prepare the library, the immunoSEQ multiplex PCR assay was applied. Held by TCRdb, this immuneACCESS table contains in-frame sequences only and omits some clones. Under half of the omission traces to an unresolved V gene where checked; the cause of the rest is unknown. The sample table lists fewer than 30,000 clones, roughly nine tenths of them with a count of one. Of the sample, over 9.5% falls within the top ten clones. Material for sequencing was peripheral blood. The receptors were gathered from a man aged 55 to 70 with acute or convalescent COVID-19.

The V and J genes are TRBV7-8 and TRBJ1-6, with 12 bases identical to TRBD1. Germline assignment: CDR1 SGHVS and CDR2 FQNEAQ. With 5 bases clipped from V and 0 bases from J, the junction kept 20 bases outside the gene matches. The CDR3 consists of 23 residues. CDR3 protein: CASSLGMPGQGAIGSSYNSPLHF. The CDR3 DNA reads TGTGCCAGCAGCCTGGGTATGCCGGGACAGGGGGCCATTGGCAGCTCCTATAATTCACCCCTCCACTTT.

In regard to this clone: Germline is not matched at one junction end, which may reflect a read error. V usage is TRBV7-7 and J usage is TRBJ2-6, with 12 bases identical to TRBD1. The CDR3 contains 17 residues. Germline CDR1 reads SSHAT; CDR2 reads FNYEAQ (reference sequence). The chain's CDR3 is CASSSGQGASGANVLTF. CDR3 DNA: TGTGCTAGCAGCTCGGGACAGGGGGCATCTGGGGCCAACGTCCTGACTTTC.

The genes are TRBV21-1 and TRBJ1-3; the table's D gene call, TRBD1, was not cross checked with the DNA. TRBV21-1 is a listed pseudogene. The CDR3 is 15 residues long. The CDR3 is CASSRQGDSGNTIYF. In DNA, the CDR3 is TGTGCCAGCAGCAGACAGGGGGACTCTGGAAACACCATATATTTT.

CDR3 sequence: CASSDDTNWMGNQPQHF. CDR3 nucleotide sequence: TGTGCCAGCAGTGATGACACAAATTGGATGGGCAATCAGCCCCAGCATTTT. The V gene is TRBV6-1, the J gene TRBJ1-5; D gene ambiguous. The CDR3 length is 17 residues. Trimming pared 3 bases from V and 2 bases from J, leaving 17 bases between. Germline V CDR1 and CDR2: MNHNS, SASEGT.

This sequence joins TRBV7-2 and TRBJ2-6, with D uncertain. Germline CDR1 SGHTA, CDR2 FQGNSA. V gave up 4 bases and J gave up 0 bases, with 10 bases separating them. The CDR3 covers 16 residues. In DNA, the CDR3 is TGTGCCAGCAGCTATCGGGTAGGCTCTGGGGCCAACGTCCTGACTTTC. This gives the protein CASSYRVGSGANVLTF.

V is TRBV7-2 and J is TRBJ2-7; 7 positions match TRBD1. V shed 5 bases and J 4 bases; nucleotides not matched to a gene: 2. This CDR3 contains 12 residues. Germline V gene sequence: CDR1 SGHTA, CDR2 FQGNSA. The CDR3 DNA reads as TGTGCCAGCAGCCCGACAGGGTACGAGCAGTACTTC. This codes for CASSPTGYEQYF.

This clone was detected only once. The J gene is TRBJ2-7, the V gene TRBV21-1; TRBD1, the table's D call, was not compared with the DNA. TRBV21-1 is a documented pseudogene. This CDR3 region has 12 residues. The CDR3 here is CASVDSSYEQYF. DNA of the CDR3: TGTGCCAGTGTCGACAGCTCCTACGAGCAGTACTTC.

This clone was observed a single time. V and J are TRBV6-4 and TRBJ1-2; tentatively, D is TRBD1 (5 bases). The germline V and J ends were trimmed by 4 bases and 5 bases, with 14 bases remaining between them. The CDR3 is made up of 14 amino acids. Germline loops: CDR1 MRHNA, CDR2 SNTAGT. The CDR3 region has the DNA TGTGCCAGCAGTGGCGGGGACTGGGGATATGGCTACACCTTC. This codes for CASSGGDWGYGYTF.